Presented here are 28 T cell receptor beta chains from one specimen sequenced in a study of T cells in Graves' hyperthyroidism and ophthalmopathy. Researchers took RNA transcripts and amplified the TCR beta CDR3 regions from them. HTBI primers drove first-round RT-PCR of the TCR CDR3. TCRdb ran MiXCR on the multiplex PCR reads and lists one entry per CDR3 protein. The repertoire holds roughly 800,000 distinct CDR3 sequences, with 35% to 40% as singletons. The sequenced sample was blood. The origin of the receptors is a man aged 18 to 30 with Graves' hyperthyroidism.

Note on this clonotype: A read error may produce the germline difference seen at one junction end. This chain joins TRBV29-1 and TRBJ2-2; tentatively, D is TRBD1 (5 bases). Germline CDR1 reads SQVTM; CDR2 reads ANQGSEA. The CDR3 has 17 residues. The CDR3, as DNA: TGTGCCAGCAGTTTGGGGCCACGTGGGGCGAACACCGGGGAGCTGTTTTTT. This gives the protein CASSLGPRGANTGELFF.

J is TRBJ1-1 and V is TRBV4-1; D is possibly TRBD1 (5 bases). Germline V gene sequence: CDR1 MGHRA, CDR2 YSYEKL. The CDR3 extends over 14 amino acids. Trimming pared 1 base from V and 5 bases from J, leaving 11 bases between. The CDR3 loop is CASSQGRGKTEAFF. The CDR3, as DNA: TGCGCCAGCAGCCAAGGTCGGGGGAAAACTGAAGCTTTCTTT.

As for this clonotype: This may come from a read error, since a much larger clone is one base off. The CDR3: CASSLQGPRYF. The CDR3 DNA follows: TGTGCCAGCAGCTTACAGGGTCCCAGGTACTTC. This chain connects TRBV7-9 to TRBJ2-5, with a weak D call TRBD1 (5 bases). This CDR3 contains 11 residues. With 2 bases removed from V and 13 bases from J, the gap between germline ends came to 11 bases. Per the germline V gene, CDR1 is SEHNR and CDR2 is FQNEAQ (reference sequence).

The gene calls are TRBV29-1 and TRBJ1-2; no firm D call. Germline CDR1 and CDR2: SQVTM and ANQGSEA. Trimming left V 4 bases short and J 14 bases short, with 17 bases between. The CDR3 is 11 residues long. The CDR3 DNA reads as TGCAGCGTTGTGGGTTGCGGGGTTAGTACCTTC. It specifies CSVVGCGVSTF. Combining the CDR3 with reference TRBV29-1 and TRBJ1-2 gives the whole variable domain SAVISQKPSRDICQRGTSLTIQCQVDSQVTMMFWYRQQPGQSLTLIATANQGSEATYESGFVIDKFPISRPNLTFSTLTVSNMSPEDSSIYLCSVVGCGVSTFGSGTRLTVV.

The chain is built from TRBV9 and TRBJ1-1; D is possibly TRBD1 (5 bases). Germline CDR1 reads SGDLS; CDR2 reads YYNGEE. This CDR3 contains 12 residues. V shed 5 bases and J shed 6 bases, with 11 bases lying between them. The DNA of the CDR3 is TGTGCCAGCAGGGGGCGGGGCGCTGAAGCTTTCTTT. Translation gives CASRGRGAEAFF.

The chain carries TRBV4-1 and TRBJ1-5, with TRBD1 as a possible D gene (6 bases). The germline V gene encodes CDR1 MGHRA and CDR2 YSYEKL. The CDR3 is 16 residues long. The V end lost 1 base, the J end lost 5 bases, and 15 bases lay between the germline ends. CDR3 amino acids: CASSQGRGQRDQPQHF. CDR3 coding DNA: TGCGCCAGCAGCCAAGGTCGGGGGCAACGGGATCAGCCCCAGCATTTT.

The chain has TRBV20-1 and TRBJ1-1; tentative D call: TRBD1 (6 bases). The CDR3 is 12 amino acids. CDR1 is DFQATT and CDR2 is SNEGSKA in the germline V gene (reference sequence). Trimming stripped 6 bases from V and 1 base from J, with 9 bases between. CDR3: CSAWTANTEAFF. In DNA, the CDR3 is TGCAGTGCCTGGACAGCGAACACTGAAGCTTTCTTT.

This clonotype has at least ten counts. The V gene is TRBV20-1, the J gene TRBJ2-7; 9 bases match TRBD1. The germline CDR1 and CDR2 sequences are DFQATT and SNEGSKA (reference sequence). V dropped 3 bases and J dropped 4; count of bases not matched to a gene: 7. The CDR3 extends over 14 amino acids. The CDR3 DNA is TGCAGTGCTAGGCCCGGGACAGGGATATACGAGCAGTACTTC. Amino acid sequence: CSARPGTGIYEQYF.

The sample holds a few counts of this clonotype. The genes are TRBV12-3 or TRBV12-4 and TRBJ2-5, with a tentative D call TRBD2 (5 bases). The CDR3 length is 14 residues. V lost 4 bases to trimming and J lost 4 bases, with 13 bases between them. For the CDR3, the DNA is TGTGCCAGCAGTTCTTCCCGGGAAGGAGAGACCCAGTACTTC. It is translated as CASSSSREGETQYF.

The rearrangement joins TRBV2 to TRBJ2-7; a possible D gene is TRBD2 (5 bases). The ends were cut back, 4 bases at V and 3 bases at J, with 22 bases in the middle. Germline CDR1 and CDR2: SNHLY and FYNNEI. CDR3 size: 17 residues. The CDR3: CASSGSGILSRGYEQYF. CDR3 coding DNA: TGTGCCAGCAGTGGCAGCGGAATTCTCTCTCGGGGCTACGAGCAGTACTTC.

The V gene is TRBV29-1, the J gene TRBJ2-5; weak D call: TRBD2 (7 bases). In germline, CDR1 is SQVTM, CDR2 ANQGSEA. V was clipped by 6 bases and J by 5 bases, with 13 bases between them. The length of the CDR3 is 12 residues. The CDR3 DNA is TGCAGCGTCAGAGGGGGGGACGAGACCCAGTACTTC. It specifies CSVRGGDETQYF.

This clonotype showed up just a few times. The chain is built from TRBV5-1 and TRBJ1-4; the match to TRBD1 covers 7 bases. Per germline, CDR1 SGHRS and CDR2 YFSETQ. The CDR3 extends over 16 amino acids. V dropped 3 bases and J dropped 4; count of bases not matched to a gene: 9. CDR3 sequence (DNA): TGCGCCAGCAGCTGGGCGGCGACAGGGAGTAATGAAAAACTGTTTTTT. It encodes CASSWAATGSNEKLFF.

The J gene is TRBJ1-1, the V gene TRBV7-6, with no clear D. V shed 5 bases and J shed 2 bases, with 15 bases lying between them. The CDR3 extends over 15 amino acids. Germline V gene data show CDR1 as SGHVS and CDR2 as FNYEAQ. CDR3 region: CASSTLTGINTEAFF. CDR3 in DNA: TGTGCCAGCAGCACCCTGACGGGGATTAACACTGAAGCTTTCTTT.

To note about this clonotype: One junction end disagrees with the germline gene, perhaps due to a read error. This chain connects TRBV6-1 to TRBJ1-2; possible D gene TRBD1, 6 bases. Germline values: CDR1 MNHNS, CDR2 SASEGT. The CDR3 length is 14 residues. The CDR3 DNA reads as TGCGCTAGCAGCACAGGGTCCCCGTACTATGGCTACACCTTC. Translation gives CASSTGSPYYGYTF.

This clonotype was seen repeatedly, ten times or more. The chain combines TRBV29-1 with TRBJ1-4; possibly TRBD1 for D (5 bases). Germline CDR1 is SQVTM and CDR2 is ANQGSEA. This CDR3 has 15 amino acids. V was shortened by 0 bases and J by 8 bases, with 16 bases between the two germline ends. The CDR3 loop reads CSVEDQYLGGEKLFF. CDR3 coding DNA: TGCAGCGTTGAAGATCAGTATCTGGGGGGGGAAAAACTGTTTTTT.

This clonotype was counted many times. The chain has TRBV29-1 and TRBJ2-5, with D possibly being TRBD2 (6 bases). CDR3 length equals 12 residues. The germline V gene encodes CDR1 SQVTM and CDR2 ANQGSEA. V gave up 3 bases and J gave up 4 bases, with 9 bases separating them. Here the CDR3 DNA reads TGCAGCGTTGACGGGGGATTAGAGACCCAGTACTTC. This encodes CSVDGGLETQYF.

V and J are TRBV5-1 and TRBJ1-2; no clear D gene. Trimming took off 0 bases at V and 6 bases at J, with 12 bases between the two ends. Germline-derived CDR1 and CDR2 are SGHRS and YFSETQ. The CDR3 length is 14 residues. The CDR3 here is CASSLDEGTNGYTF. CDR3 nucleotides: TGCGCCAGCAGCTTGGACGAGGGTACAAATGGCTACACCTTC.

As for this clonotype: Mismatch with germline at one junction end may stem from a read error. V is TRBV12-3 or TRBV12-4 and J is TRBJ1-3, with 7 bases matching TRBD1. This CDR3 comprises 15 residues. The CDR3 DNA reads TGTGCCGGCAGTATAACAGGGGTCTCGGTAAACACCATATATTTT. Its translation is CAGSITGVSVNTIYF.

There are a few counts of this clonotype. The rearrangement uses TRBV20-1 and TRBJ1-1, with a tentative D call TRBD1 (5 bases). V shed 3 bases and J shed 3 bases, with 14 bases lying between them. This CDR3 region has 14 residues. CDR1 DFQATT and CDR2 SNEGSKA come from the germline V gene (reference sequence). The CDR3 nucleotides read TGCAGTGCTAGTGACCCTCGAGGGGACACTGAAGCTTTCTTT. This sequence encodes CSASDPRGDTEAFF.

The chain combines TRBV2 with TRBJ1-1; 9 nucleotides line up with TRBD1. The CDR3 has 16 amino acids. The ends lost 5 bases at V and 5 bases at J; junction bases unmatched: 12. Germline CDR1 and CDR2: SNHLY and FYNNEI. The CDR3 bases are TGTGCCAGCAGTTTGGTCAATCCCGGGACAGGGACTGAAGCTTTCTTT. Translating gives CASSLVNPGTGTEAFF. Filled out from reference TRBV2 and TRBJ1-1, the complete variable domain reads EPEVTQTPSHQVTQMGQEVILRCVPISNHLYFYWYRQILGQKVEFLVSFYNNEISEKSEIFDDQFSVERPDGSNFTLKIRSTKLEDSAMYFCASSLVNPGTGTEAFFGQGTRLTVV.

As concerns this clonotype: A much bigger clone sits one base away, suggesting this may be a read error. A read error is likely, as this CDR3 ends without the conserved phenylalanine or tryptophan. CDR3 amino acids: CASSEDRGREAFS. The CDR3 DNA sequence: TGTGCCAGCAGTGAGGACAGGGGAAGGGAAGCTTTCTCT. This chain links TRBV2 with TRBJ1-1; 9 nucleotides agree with TRBD1. Trimming at V came to 3 bases and at J to 8 bases, leaving 4 bases not matched to a gene. This CDR3 is 13 amino acids long. From germline, CDR1 is SNHLY and CDR2 FYNNEI.

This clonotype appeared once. CDR3 DNA: TGTGCCAGCAGTCCCGGGACAGGGTGGGGGGAGACCCAGTACTTC. The encoded protein is CASSPGTGWGETQYF. The gene calls are TRBV9 and TRBJ2-5, with TRBD1 matching over 9 bases. Germline assignment: CDR1 SGDLS and CDR2 YYNGEE. This CDR3 contains 15 residues. The J segment lost 5 bases and the V segment lost 5 bases, leaving 10 bases of the junction unmatched.

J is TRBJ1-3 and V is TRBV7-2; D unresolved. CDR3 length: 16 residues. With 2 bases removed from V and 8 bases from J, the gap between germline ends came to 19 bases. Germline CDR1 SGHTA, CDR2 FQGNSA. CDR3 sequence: CASSLPQENYGYTIYF. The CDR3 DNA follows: TGTGCCAGCAGCTTACCCCAGGAGAACTATGGCTACACCATATATTTT.

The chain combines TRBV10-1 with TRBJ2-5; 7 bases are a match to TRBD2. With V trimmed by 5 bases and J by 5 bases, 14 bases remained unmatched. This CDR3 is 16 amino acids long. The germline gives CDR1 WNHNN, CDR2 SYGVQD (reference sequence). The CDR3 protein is CASSLSGRARWETQYF. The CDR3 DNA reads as TGCGCCAGCAGTTTGAGTGGGAGGGCCCGATGGGAGACCCAGTACTTC.

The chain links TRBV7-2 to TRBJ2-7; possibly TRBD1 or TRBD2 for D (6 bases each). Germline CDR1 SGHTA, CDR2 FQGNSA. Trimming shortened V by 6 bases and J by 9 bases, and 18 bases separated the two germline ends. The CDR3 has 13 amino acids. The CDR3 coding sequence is TGTGCCAGCAGTCCCCCGGGGGCTTTATGGCAGTACTTC. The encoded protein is CASSPPGALWQYF.

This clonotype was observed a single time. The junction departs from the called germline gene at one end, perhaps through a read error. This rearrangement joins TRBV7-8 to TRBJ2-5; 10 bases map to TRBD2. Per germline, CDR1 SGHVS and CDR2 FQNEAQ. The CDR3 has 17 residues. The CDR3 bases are TGTGCCAGCAGCTTCGTCCCTGGGGCTAGCGGGGGAGAGAACCAGTACTTC. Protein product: CASSFVPGASGGENQYF.

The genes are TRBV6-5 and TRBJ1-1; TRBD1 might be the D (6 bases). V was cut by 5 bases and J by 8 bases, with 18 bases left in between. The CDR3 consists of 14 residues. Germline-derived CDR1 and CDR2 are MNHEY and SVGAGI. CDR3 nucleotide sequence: TGTGCCAGCAGTCCCGTGGTGGGGGCGCGGGAAGCTTTCTTT. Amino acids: CASSPVVGAREAFF.

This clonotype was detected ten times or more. CDR3 residues: CASSFSGGDGYTF. CDR3 sequence (DNA): TGTGCCAGCAGCTTTTCCGGCGGCGATGGCTACACCTTC. The chain uses TRBV7-9 and TRBJ1-2; the D is unclear. Germline V CDR1 and CDR2: SEHNR, FQNEAQ (reference sequence). The CDR3 contains 13 residues. V was clipped by 3 bases and J by 6 bases, with 11 bases between them. Using reference TRBV7-9 and TRBJ1-2 for the parts outside the CDR3, the full variable domain is DTGVSQNPRHKITKRGQNVTFRCDPISEHNRLYWYRQTLGQGPEFLTYFQNEAQLEKSRLLSDRFSAERPKGSFSTLEIQRTEQGDSAMYLCASSFSGGDGYTFGSGTRLTVV.